What follows is one TCR beta chain and its context. Antigen unknown. These data come from a study of blood T cells in healthy people across ages. Study context: Per two T cells, about one barcoded beta molecule was captured through template switching.

Trimming took off 8 bases at V and 2 bases at J, with 10 bases between the two ends. Germline CDR1 is KGHDR and CDR2 is SFDVKD. The CDR3 has 13 residues. Findings and caveats of the study: Diversity figures derived from one million T cells were judged to underestimate the true value.

Together with a sample-barcoded 5' primer, a J-beta primer mix was included in a second PCR lasting roughly 6 to 12 cycles. Samples each returned at least 3 million CDR3-containing paired-end reads. TCRdb processed the 5' RACE reads anew with MiXCR; each CDR3 protein has one entry. The profile covers about 970,000 distinct CDR3 sequences, with roughly 51% appearing a single time and roughly a fifth taken by the ten largest. The sequencing sample was made of blood. This chain connects TRBV24-1 to TRBJ2-3; D call uncertain. This receptor was obtained from a woman aged 55-75 years in good health. This chain's CDR3 is CATKSTITDTQYF. CDR3 nucleotide sequence: TGTGCCACCAAGTCGACGATCACAGATACGCAGTATTTT.